This TCR beta chain is from a study of T and B cells in COVID-19 patients. Across the whole study: Blood was sampled from COVID-19 patients who were either actively infected or recovered.

Blood genomic DNA input for TRB amplification was roughly 230-550 ng. CDR3 length: 15 amino acids. Germline V lookup: CDR1 SEHNR, CDR2 FQNEAQ (reference sequence). J gave up 7 bases and V 6 bases, and 9 bases lay outside the gene matches. Concerning this clonotype: Its antigen is not identified.

TRB rearrangements were amplified by multiplex PCR with BIOMED2 TRB-A/B primers. TCRdb ran MiXCR on the multiplex PCR reads and lists one entry per CDR3 protein. The sample carries around 12,000 distinct CDR3 sequences, 30% to 35% recorded once. Notes on the study in general: Sorted SARS-CoV-2-responsive or tetramer+ T cells and CD4+, regulatory and CD8+ subsets were not yet sequenced. Patients with COVID-19 reportedly showed strongly skewed T cell receptor beta variable and joining gene usage.

The chain joins TRBV7-9 to TRBJ1-4; TRBD1 agrees at 9 bases. Sample: blood. The TCR originated in a human donor with active COVID-19. CDR3 residues: CASSSTTGGAEKLFF. The CDR3 nucleotides read TGTGCCAGCAGTTCTACGACAGGGGGGGCTGAAAAACTGTTTTTT.